This T cell receptor (beta chain) was profiled in a study of T cell clones after liver transplantation. Study background: As an antigen-independent comparator, third-party-reactive TCRbeta sequences came from pre-transplant mixed lymphocyte reactions. Standard immunosuppression, with no induction, continued until 12-24 months after transplant. Study outcomes and limitations: Compared with third party-reactive sequences, donor-reactive ones declined more, independent of withdrawal success.

Thawed unstimulated PBMCs were FACS-sorted by CD3, CD4 and CD8 into two populations. With respect to this clone: Its matching antigen is unknown.

Assay: immunoSEQ multiplex PCR; the TCRdb copy retains only in-frame clones and omits some. The sample consists of approximately 55,000 clones, 70% to 80% of them appearing once. The sequence derives from a human donor who received a liver transplant. The sample here was CD4+ T cells from blood, taken before liver transplant.

DNA of the CDR3: TGTGCCAGCAGTGGTGCGGGGAACACTGAAGCTTTCTTT. Translating gives CASSGAGNTEAFF. V is TRBV28 and J is TRBJ1-1; D remains ambiguous. The CDR3 contains 13 residues. V was pared by 5 bases and J by 1 base, with 8 bases between. In germline, CDR1 is MDHEN, CDR2 SYDVKM.